This TCR beta chain was obtained from a study of cytomegalovirus exposure and HLA in healthy donors. For the study at large: From HLA-typed donors, an early data release held some 80 million unique TCRs. General study results and limits: Association of 15,000 to 20,000 TCR beta sequences with HLA alleles was found at 0.05 false discovery rate in a later analysis. Several of the most significant clusters appeared, in a later analysis, to be linked to common viral pathogens. Investigators reported around 150 TCR beta chains as tied to cytomegalovirus.

Looked up from germline, CDR1 is SGHRS and CDR2 is YFSETQ. This CDR3 comprises 15 residues. V was clipped by 4 bases and J by 4 bases; unmatched bases: 8. This clone was counted a few times. Its antigen is as yet unknown. PCR primers comprised 60 Vbeta and 13 Jbeta primers. The method was immunoSEQ multiplex PCR; TCRdb's version includes in-frame clones alone and lacks a portion of them. The sample consists of roughly 150,000 clones, approximately 78% of them appearing once. The sequenced material came from PBMCs. The chain links TRBV5-1 to TRBJ1-1; 9 positions agree with TRBD1. This sequence originates from a woman aged 18-30 years in good health and CMV-seronegative. CDR3 loop: CASSRGTGQATEAFF. The CDR3 coding sequence is TGCGCCAGCAGCCGGGGGACAGGGCAGGCCACTGAAGCTTTCTTT.